This T cell receptor beta chain was captured by sequencing in a study of T cell responses to AZD1222 COVID-19 vaccine. General study findings and limits: The CD4 TCRs associated with vaccination extended across spike and predominated at 160-218 and 743-854. Clonal diversity may have been underestimated in mostly white British donors. Baseline seropositivity characterized only six AZD1222 recipients. Spike-specific TCR repertoires showed rising breadth and depth after two AZD1222 doses.

Regarding this clone: The antigen is not known.

Clones were read by immunoSEQ multiplex PCR, and TCRdb kept only the in-frame ones, dropping some. Of 89,000 or so clones listed, about 86% were seen once; the top ten hold more than 5%. The receptor comes from an adult who received the AZD1222 COVID-19 vaccine. The sequences come from peripheral blood, collected 28 days after the second AZD1222 dose.

CDR3 region: CASSLDRTSGEQFF. The DNA of the CDR3 is TGTGCCAGCAGCTTAGATCGGACTAGCGGCGAGCAGTTCTTC. This chain joins TRBV11-2 and TRBJ2-1; 10 nucleotides match TRBD2. CDR3 length: 14 amino acids. After removal of 0 bases from V and 10 bases from J, the junction contained 3 bases not matched to a gene. Germline CDR1 and CDR2: SGHAT and FQNNGV.